The entry below gives a single TCR beta chain sequence along with its context. Its specificity is not known. CDR3 length equals 16 residues. Germline V gene lookup returns CDR1 SEHNR and CDR2 FQNEAQ (reference sequence). Trimming took 5 bases from V and 4 from J; bases not matched to a gene: 9. This sample is part of a study of T cell repertoires in cytomegalovirus infection. Study context: Signatures in public TCR beta sequences pointed to both CMV infection and matching HLA type.

General study findings and limits: The response measured ex vivo was dominated by TCR beta clonotypes (HLA-C-restricted and CMV-specific). Cumulated frequencies of public TCR beta families served to identify carriers of CMV plus the relevant HLA.

TCRdb re-called the reads with MiXCR, one entry per CDR3 protein. The repertoire holds approximately 500,000 distinct CDR3 sequences, with about 15% as singletons. Sequencing was performed on CD8+ T cells from PBMCs. This chain connects TRBV7-9 to TRBJ1-2; 11 bases align to TRBD1. This clonotype was obtained from a human donor in good health (CMV status not recorded). Some clones in this sample may be carry-over from other donors' samples. CDR3 nucleotides: TGTGCCAGCAGCGACGGACAGGGGGCGCTTGGCTATGGCTACACCTTC. Translation gives CASSDGQGALGYGYTF.